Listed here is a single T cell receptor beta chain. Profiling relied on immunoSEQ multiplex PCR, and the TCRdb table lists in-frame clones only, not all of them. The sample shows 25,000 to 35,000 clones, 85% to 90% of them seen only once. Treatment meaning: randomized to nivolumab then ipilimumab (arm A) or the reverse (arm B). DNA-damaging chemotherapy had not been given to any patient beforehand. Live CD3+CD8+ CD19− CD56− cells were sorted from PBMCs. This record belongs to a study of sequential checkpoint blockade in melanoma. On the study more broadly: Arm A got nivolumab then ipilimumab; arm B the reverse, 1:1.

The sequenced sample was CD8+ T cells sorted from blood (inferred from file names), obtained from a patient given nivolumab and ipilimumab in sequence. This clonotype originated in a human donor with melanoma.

CDR3 in DNA: TGTGCCAGCAGTCCACTAGCGGGAGCCCCCTACGAGCAGTACTTC. Protein sequence: CASSPLAGAPYEQYF. This chain connects TRBV7-3 to TRBJ2-7, with 11 bases fitting TRBD2. V dropped 6 bases and J dropped 2; count of bases not matched to a gene: 6. The germline V gene encodes CDR1 SGHTA and CDR2 FQGTGA. This CDR3 has 15 amino acids.